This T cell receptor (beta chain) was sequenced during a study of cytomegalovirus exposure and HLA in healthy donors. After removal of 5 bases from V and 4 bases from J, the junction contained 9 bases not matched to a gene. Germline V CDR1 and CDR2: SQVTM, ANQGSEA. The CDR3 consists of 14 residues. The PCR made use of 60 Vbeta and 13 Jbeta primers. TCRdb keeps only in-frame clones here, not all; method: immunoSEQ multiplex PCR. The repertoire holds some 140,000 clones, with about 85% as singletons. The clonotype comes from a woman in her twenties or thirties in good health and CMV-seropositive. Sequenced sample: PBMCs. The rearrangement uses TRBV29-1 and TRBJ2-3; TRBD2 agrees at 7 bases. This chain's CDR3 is CSVPSKGGADTQYF. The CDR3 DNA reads TGCAGCGTTCCTTCGAAGGGAGGGGCAGATACGCAGTATTTT.